This entry concerns a single TCR beta chain. Its antigen remains unknown. The libraries were made with immunoSEQ v3. Sequencing depth was 1.9 million or so read pairs for survey level, 5-6 million for deep. Assay: immunoSEQ multiplex PCR; the TCRdb copy retains only in-frame clones and omits some. The sample lists 7,000 to 8,000 clones; 62% were seen once. Germline CDR1 MNHNY, CDR2 SVGAGI (reference sequence). V was shortened by 10 bases and J by 0 bases, with 10 bases between the two germline ends. This CDR3 is 12 amino acids long. This sample is drawn from a study of TIL therapy for anti-PD-1-resistant metastatic lung cancer. Findings and limits, study-wide: TIL cultures after expansion showed higher clonality and lower diversity than baseline tumor (median roughly 6% vs 31%).

Time point meaning: pre-treatment sample, taken before nivolumab and TIL therapy. The tumor samples were excised metastases, mostly pleural nodules or supraclavicular lymph nodes. Progressing patients received lymphodepletion, expanded TIL infusion and IL-2. The specimen comprised tumor tissue, sampled at baseline. The receptor comes from a person between 25 and 80 years old with non-small cell lung cancer. This rearrangement joins TRBV6-6 to TRBJ2-7; tentative D call: TRBD2 (5 bases). The CDR3 is CATRTDSYEQYF. The DNA of the CDR3 is TGTGCCACCAGGACTGACTCCTACGAGCAGTACTTC.